These 12 T cell receptor beta chains were all obtained from the same sample, sequenced in a study of blood T cell repertoires in COVID-19. TCRdb keeps only in-frame clones here, not all; method: immunoSEQ multiplex PCR. The data contain 45,000 or so clones, 88% of them singletons. Sequenced material: peripheral blood. The receptor set was obtained from a human donor in a cohort sampled during active COVID-19.

This sequence joins TRBV30 and TRBJ1-2, with D possibly TRBD1 on 6 matching bases. V was shortened by 7 bases and J by 3 bases, with 15 bases between the two germline ends. Germline assignment: CDR1 GTSNPN and CDR2 SVGIG (reference sequence). The CDR3 loop spans 13 amino acids. In nucleotides, the CDR3 is TGTGCCTCTTACCGGGACACCCACTATGGCTACACCTTC. As protein: CASYRDTHYGYTF. Supplemented by reference TRBV30 and TRBJ1-2, the full variable domain reads SQTIHQWPATLVQPVGSPLSLECTVEGTSNPNLYWYRQAAGRGLQLLFYSVGIGQISSEVPQNLSASRPQDRQFILSSKKLLLSDSGFYLCASYRDTHYGYTFGSGTRLTVV.

The chain couples TRBV5-4 to TRBJ2-3; 8 bases map to TRBD2. Germline CDR1 is SGHNT and CDR2 is YYREEE (reference sequence). The CDR3 spans 15 residues. V lost 1 base to trimming and J lost 2 bases; unmatched junction nucleotides: 3. The CDR3 here is CASSLSGGHTDTQYF. CDR3 sequence (DNA): TGTGCCAGCAGCTTGTCGGGGGGGCACACAGATACGCAGTATTTT.

J is TRBJ2-3 and V is TRBV9; tentatively, D is TRBD2 (6 bases). Deletions cut 0 bases from V and 8 bases from J, with 13 bases between. The CDR3 spans 14 residues. Germline V gene sequence: CDR1 SGDLS, CDR2 YYNGEE. The CDR3 region has the DNA TGTGCCAGCAGCGTAGTAGCGGCACTGGCTACGCAGTATTTT. Amino acid sequence: CASSVVAALATQYF.

The genes are TRBV4-3 and TRBJ2-7, with 8 positions matching TRBD2. The germline V gene encodes CDR1 LGHNA and CDR2 YSLEER. The CDR3 length is 15 residues. J was trimmed by 5 bases and V by 4 bases; bases with no gene match: 10. The CDR3 region has the DNA TGCGCCAGCAGCCTTCGGGGGGGCGCGGGGGACGAGCAGTACTTC. It is translated as CASSLRGGAGDEQYF.

The chain uses TRBV6-1 and TRBJ1-1, with 9 positions matching TRBD1. The CDR3 consists of 16 residues. Trimming cost V 0 bases and J 1 base; bases outside gene matches: 3. The V gene's germline CDR1 is MNHNS and CDR2 SASEGT. CDR3 DNA: TGTGCCAGCAGTGAAGCCCCGACAGGGGGGAACACTGAAGCTTTCTTT. This codes for CASSEAPTGGNTEAFF.

This clone was found once. The gene calls are TRBV18 and TRBJ2-7, with 10 bases fitting TRBD1. V shed 1 base, J shed 5 bases, and the junction held 8 bases outside the gene matches. CDR3 length: 16 residues. Germline CDR1 is KGHSH and CDR2 is LQKENI. The CDR3 spells CASSPREGQGFDEQYF. CDR3 sequence (DNA): TGTGCCAGCTCACCACGGGAGGGACAGGGGTTCGACGAGCAGTACTTC.

This chain links TRBV2 with TRBJ1-2; tentative D call: TRBD1 (5 bases). The CDR3 loop spans 13 amino acids. The germline V gene encodes CDR1 SNHLY and CDR2 FYNNEI. V lost 6 bases and J 4 bases, leaving 12 bases between the germline ends. CDR3 amino acids: CASRLTESYGYTF. The DNA of the CDR3 is TGTGCCAGCAGGTTGACAGAGAGCTATGGCTACACCTTC.

The genes are TRBV10-3 and TRBJ2-2; 7 bases line up with TRBD2. Germline V CDR1 and CDR2: ENHRY, SYGVKD. The J segment lost 4 bases and the V segment lost 7 bases, leaving 9 bases of the junction unmatched. The CDR3 sequence is 15 residues long. As DNA, the CDR3 is TGTGCCATCACCCCGGGGGGTAGTTTCACCGGGGAGCTGTTTTTT. As protein: CAITPGGSFTGELFF.

The chain has TRBV7-6 and TRBJ1-2, with D maybe TRBD1 (6 bases). CDR1 is SGHVS and CDR2 is FNYEAQ in the germline V gene. This CDR3 has 15 residues. The V end was cut by 4 bases, the J end by 0 bases, with 12 bases between. CDR3 sequence: CASSSPGVSNYGYTF. CDR3 nucleotide sequence: TGTGCCAGCAGCTCTCCAGGGGTTTCTAACTATGGCTACACCTTC.

A few counts support this clone. The rearrangement uses TRBV27 and TRBJ2-7, with 11 bases matching TRBD2. This CDR3 has 16 residues. After removal of 0 bases from V and 2 bases from J, the junction contained 3 bases not matched to a gene. Germline V gives CDR1 MNHEY, CDR2 SMNVEV (reference sequence). The DNA for the CDR3 is TGTGCCAGCAGTTTATCGGCTAGCGGGGGGACCTACGAGCAGTACTTC. The encoded protein is CASSLSASGGTYEQYF.

The chain joins TRBV7-2 to TRBJ2-1; 10 nucleotides match TRBD2. Germline CDR1 reads SGHTA; CDR2 reads FQGNSA. V lost 0 bases to trimming and J lost 9 bases; unmatched junction nucleotides: 5. The CDR3 is 15 residues long. The CDR3: CASSLALAGEGEQFF. The CDR3 coding sequence is TGTGCCAGCAGCTTAGCGCTAGCGGGGGAGGGTGAGCAGTTCTTC.

The rearrangement joins TRBV5-1 to TRBJ2-5; TRBD1 aligns across 8 bases. The trim removed 3 bases at V and 5 bases at J, leaving 9 bases unmatched. Germline CDR1 and CDR2: SGHRS and YFSETQ. The CDR3 spans 15 residues. CDR3 sequence reads: CASSSTTGALETQYF. In nucleotides, the CDR3 is TGCGCCAGCAGCTCGACGACAGGGGCGCTGGAGACCCAGTACTTC.